This entry features one T cell receptor beta chain sequence. With 1 base removed from V and 7 bases from J, the gap between germline ends came to 6 bases. CDR1 is KGHDR, CDR2 SFDVKD, per germline. This CDR3 comprises 12 residues. This record comes from a study of blood T cell repertoires in COVID-19. Study background: Donors in the United States, Italy and Spain gave samples during acute or convalescent COVID-19. Nucleic acid was either cDNA or gDNA, and it came from T cells, B-cell-depleted T cells, or PBMCs.

Per the authors' pipeline: Amplification of reference gene primers provided the estimated nucleated cell counts. The data were produced by immunoSEQ multiplex PCR, yet TCRdb's version contains in-frame clones alone and is incomplete. Clone size and the V and J calls come from that table; the DNA yielded D and trimming. The sample holds 120,000 or so clones, 86% seen once. The receptor's source is a man between 35 and 55 years old with acute or convalescent COVID-19. Sequences were obtained from peripheral blood. The V gene is TRBV24-1, the J gene TRBJ1-1, with TRBD1 as a possible D gene (6 bases). The chain's CDR3 is CATSDLQGEAFF. In DNA form, the CDR3 reads TGTGCCACCAGTGATTTACAGGGTGAAGCTTTCTTT.